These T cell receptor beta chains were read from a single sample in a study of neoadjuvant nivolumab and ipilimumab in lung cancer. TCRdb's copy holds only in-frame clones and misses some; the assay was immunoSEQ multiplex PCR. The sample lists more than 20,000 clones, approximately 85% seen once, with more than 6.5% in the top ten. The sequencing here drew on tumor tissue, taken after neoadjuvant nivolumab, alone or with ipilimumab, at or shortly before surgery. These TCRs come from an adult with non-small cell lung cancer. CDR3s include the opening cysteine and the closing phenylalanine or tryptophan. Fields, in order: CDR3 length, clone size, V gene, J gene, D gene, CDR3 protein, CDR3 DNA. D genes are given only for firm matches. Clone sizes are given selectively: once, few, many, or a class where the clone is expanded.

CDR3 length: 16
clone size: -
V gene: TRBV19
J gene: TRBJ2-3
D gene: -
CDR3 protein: CASSKLGGFSTDTQYF
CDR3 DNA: TGTGCCAGTAGTAAGCTTGGCGGCTTTAGCACAGATACGCAGTATTTT

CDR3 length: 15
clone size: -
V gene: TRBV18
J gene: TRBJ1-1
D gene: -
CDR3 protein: CASSPQGQSNTEAFF
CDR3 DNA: TGTGCCAGCTCTCCGCAAGGGCAGAGTAACACTGAAGCTTTCTTT

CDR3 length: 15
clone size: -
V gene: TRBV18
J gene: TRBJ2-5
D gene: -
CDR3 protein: CASSPLGANQETQYF
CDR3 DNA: TGTGCCAGCTCACCCCTCGGAGCGAACCAAGAGACCCAGTACTTC

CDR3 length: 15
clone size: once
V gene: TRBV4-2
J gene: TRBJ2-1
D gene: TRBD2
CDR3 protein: CASSQGQRDYNEQFF
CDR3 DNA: TGTGCCAGCAGCCAAGGGCAGCGGGACTACAATGAGCAGTTCTTC

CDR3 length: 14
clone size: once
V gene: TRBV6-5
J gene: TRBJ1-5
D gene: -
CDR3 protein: CASSPSGVNQPQHF
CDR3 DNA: TGTGCCAGCAGCCCGTCCGGGGTAAATCAGCCCCAGCATTTT

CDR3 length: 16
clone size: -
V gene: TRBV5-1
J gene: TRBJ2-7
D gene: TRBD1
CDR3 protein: CASSLAPGQGGYEQYF
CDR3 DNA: TGCGCCAGCAGCTTGGCCCCGGGACAGGGGGGCTACGAGCAGTACTTC

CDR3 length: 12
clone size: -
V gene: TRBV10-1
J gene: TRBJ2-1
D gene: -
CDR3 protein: CASSELGGEQFF
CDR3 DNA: TGCGCCAGCAGTGAACTGGGAGGTGAGCAGTTCTTC

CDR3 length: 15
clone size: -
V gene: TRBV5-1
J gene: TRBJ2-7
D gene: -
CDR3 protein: CASSLGGEFDYEQYF
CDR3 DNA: TGCGCCAGCAGCTTGGGAGGGGAATTCGACTACGAGCAGTACTTC

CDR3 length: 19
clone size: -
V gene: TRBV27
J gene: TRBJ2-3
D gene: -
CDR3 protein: CASSTPSLIGTGGTDTQYF
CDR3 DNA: TGTGCCAGCAGTACTCCGTCCTTGATAGGGACTGGCGGCACAGATACGCAGTATTTT

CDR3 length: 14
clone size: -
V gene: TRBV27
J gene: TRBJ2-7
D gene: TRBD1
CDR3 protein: CASRYRGPSYEQYF
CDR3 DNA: TGTGCCAGCAGGTACAGGGGGCCCTCCTACGAGCAGTACTTC

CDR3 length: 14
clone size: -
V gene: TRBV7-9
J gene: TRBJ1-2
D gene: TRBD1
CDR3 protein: CASSRGQGWGGYTF
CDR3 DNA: TGTGCCAGCAGCCGGGGACAGGGCTGGGGTGGCTACACCTTC

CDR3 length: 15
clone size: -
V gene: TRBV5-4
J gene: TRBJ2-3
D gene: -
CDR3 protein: CASSLPRDETDTQYF
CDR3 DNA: TGTGCCAGCAGCTTGCCACGGGACGAGACAGATACGCAGTATTTT

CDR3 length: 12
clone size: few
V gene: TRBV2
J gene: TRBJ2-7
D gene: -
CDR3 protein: CASSERYYEQYF
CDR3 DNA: TGTGCCAGCAGTGAAAGGTACTACGAGCAGTACTTC

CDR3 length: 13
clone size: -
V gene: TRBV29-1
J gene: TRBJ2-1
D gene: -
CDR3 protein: CSVPLLSYNEQFF
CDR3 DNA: TGCAGCGTCCCCCTGTTATCCTACAATGAGCAGTTCTTC

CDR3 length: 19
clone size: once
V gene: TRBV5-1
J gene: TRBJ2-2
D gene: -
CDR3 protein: CASSSRVGSNRGKDGELFF
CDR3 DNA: TGCGCCAGCAGCTCCAGGGTTGGTTCGAATCGGGGGAAGGACGGGGAGCTGTTTTTT

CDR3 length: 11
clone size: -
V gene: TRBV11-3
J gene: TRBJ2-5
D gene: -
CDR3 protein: CASSLQETQYF
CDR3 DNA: TGTGCCAGCAGTTTACAAGAGACCCAGTACTTC

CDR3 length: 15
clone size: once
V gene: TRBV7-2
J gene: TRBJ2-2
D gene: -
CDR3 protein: CASSLAWLTTGELFF
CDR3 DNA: TGTGCCAGCAGCTTAGCTTGGTTAACCACCGGGGAGCTGTTTTTT

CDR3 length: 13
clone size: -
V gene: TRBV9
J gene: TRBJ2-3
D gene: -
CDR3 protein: CASSVARTDTQYF
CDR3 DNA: TGTGCCAGCAGCGTAGCCCGCACAGATACGCAGTATTTT

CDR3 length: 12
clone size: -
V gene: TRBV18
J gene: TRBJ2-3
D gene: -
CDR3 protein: CASSPSTDTQYF
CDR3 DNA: TGTGCCAGCTCACCTTCCACAGATACGCAGTATTTT

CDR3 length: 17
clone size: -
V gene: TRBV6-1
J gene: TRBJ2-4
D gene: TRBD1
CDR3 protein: CASSERGTGGVKNIQYF
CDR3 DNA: TGTGCCAGCAGTGAAAGGGGAACAGGGGGCGTCAAAAACATTCAGTACTTC

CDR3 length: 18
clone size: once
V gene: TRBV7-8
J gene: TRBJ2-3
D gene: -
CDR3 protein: CASSKSPGAGEGVDTQYF
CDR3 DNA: TGTGCCAGCAGCAAAAGCCCAGGAGCGGGTGAGGGGGTAGATACGCAGTATTTT

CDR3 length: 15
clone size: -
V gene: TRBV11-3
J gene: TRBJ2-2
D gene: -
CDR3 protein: CASSSTGTQTGELFF
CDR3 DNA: TGTGCCAGCAGCTCAACCGGGACTCAAACCGGGGAGCTGTTTTTT

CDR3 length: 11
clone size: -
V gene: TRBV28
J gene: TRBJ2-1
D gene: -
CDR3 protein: CASSLVNEQFF
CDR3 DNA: TGTGCCAGCAGTTTAGTCAATGAGCAGTTCTTC

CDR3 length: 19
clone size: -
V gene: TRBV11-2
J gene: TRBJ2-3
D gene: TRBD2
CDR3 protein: CASSVMTSGRARETDTQYF
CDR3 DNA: TGTGCCAGCAGCGTAATGACTAGCGGGAGGGCCAGGGAAACAGATACGCAGTATTTT

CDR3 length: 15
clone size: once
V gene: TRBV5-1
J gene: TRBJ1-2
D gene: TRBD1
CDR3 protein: CASSLGGGQNYGYTF
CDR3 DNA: TGCGCCAGCAGCTTAGGAGGGGGACAGAACTATGGCTACACCTTC